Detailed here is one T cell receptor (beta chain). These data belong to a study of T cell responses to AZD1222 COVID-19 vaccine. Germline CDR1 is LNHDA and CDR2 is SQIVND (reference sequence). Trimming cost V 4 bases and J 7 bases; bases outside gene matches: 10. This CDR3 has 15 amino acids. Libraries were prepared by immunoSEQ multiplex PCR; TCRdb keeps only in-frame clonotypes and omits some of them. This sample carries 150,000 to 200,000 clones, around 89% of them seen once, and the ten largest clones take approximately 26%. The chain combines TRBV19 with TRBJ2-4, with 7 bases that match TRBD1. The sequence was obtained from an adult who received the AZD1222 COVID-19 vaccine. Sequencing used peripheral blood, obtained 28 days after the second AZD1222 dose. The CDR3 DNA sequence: TGTGCCAGTAGTAGCGAAAGGGGGCGCAGGAACATTCAGTACTTC. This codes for CASSSERGRRNIQYF.